The T cell receptor beta chain under discussion was sequenced for a study of blood T cell repertoires in COVID-19. Looking at the study overall: There were acute and convalescent COVID-19 samples, and they came from the United States, Italy and Spain.

The protocol was immunoSEQ multiplex PCR, while the TCRdb copy is restricted to in-frame clones and leaves out a portion. The profile shows tens of thousands of clones, around 83% of them singletons. Sequencing input: peripheral blood. The TCR sequence derives from a woman aged 60-70 years with acute or convalescent COVID-19.

CDR3 amino acids: CASRGTGGPYGYTF. Written as DNA, the CDR3 is TGTGCCAGTAGAGGGACAGGGGGACCCTATGGCTACACCTTC. V is TRBV19 and J is TRBJ1-2; the match to TRBD1 covers 11 bases. The CDR3 is 14 residues long. Unmatched junction bases numbered 4, after V lost 6 bases and J lost 4 bases. Per germline, CDR1 LNHDA and CDR2 SQIVND (reference sequence).